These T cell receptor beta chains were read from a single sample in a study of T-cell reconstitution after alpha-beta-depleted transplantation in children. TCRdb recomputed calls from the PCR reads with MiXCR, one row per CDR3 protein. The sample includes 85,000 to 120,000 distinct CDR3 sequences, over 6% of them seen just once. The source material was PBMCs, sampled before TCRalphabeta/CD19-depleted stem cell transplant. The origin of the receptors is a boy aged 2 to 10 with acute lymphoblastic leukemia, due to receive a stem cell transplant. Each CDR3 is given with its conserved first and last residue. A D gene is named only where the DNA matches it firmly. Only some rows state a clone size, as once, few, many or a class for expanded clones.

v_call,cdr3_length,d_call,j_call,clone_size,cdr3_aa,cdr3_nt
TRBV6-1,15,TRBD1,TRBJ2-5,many,CASSEETGGQETQYF,TGTGCCAGCAGTGAGGAGACAGGGGGTCAAGAGACCCAGTACTTC
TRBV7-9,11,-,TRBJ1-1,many,CASSLLVEAFF,TGTGCCAGCAGCTTATTGGTTGAAGCTTTCTTT
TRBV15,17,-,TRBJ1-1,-,CATSRGPPERGDTEAFF,TGTGCCACCAGCAGAGGCCCTCCAGAACGGGGGGACACTGAAGCTTTCTTT
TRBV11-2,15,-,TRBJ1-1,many,CASSLGPLLITEAFF,TGTGCCAGCAGCTTGGGACCGTTACTGATCACTGAAGCTTTCTTT
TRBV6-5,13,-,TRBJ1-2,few,CASSYMGGYGYTF,TGTGCCAGCAGTTACATGGGGGGCTATGGCTACACCTTC
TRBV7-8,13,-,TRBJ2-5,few,CASSPRREETQYF,TGTGCCAGCAGCCCCCGGAGGGAAGAGACCCAGTACTTC
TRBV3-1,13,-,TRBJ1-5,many,CASSQDLIQPQHF,TGTGCCAGCAGCCAAGATCTTATTCAGCCCCAGCATTTT
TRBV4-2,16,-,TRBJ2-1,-,CASSQDGTSLYNEQFF,TGTGCCAGCAGCCAAGACGGGACGTCTTTATACAATGAGCAGTTCTTC
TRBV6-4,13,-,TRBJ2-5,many,CASSSGPQETQYF,TGTGCCAGCAGTAGCGGGCCTCAAGAGACCCAGTACTTC
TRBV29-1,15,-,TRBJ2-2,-,CSVEKGGSNTGELFF,TGCAGCGTTGAAAAGGGGGGCTCGAACACCGGGGAGCTGTTTTTT
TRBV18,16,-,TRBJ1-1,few,CASSSPRGAGNTEAFF,TGTGCCAGCTCATCACCACGTGGGGCTGGGAACACTGAAGCTTTCTTT
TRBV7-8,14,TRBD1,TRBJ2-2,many,CASSGTGEAGELFF,TGTGCCAGCAGCGGGACAGGGGAGGCCGGGGAGCTGTTTTTT
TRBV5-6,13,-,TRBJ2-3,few,CASSAGPRDTQYF,TGTGCCAGCAGCGCCGGACCCAGGGATACGCAGTATTTT
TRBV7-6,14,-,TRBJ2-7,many,CASSLLQGLDEQYF,TGTGCCAGCAGCCTACTGCAGGGGCTCGACGAGCAGTACTTC
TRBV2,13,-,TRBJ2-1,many,CASSEGPDNEQFF,TGTGCCAGCAGTGAAGGGCCAGACAATGAGCAGTTCTTC
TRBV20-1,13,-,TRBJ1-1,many,CSARGGAITEAFF,TGCAGTGCCCGCGGGGGGGCTATTACTGAAGCTTTCTTT
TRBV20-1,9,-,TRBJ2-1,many,CSAMDEQFF,TGCAGTGCTATGGATGAGCAGTTCTTC
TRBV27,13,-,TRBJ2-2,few,CASSLGQTGELFF,TGTGCCAGCAGTTTAGGGCAGACCGGGGAGCTGTTTTTT
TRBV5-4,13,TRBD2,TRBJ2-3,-,CASSLAGRDTQYF,TGTGCCAGCAGCCTAGCGGGGAGAGATACGCAGTATTTT
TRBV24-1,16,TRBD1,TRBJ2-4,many,CATSDPGQGEVDIQYF,TGTGCCACCAGTGATCCGGGACAGGGGGAAGTCGACATTCAGTACTTC
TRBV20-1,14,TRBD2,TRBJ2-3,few,CSASSGGYTDTQYF,TGCAGTGCGTCTAGCGGGGGGTACACAGATACGCAGTATTTT
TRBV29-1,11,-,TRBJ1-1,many,CSVEQDTEAFF,TGCAGCGTTGAACAGGACACTGAAGCTTTCTTT
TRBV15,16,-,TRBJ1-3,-,CATSREYSGAGNTIYF,TGTGCCACCAGCAGAGAATATTCAGGGGCCGGAAACACCATATATTTT
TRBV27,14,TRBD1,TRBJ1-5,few,CASSSGTGVQPQHF,TGTGCCAGCAGTTCCGGGACAGGGGTTCAGCCCCAGCATTTT
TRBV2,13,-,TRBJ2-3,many,CATRASLTDTQYF,TGTGCCACCAGGGCTAGCCTGACAGATACGCAGTATTTT
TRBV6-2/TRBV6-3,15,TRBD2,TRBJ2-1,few,CASSYWTGGPNEQFF,TGTGCCAGCAGTTACTGGACGGGGGGGCCAAATGAGCAGTTCTTC
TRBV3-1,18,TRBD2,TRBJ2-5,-,CASRGSGAGLAGVETQYF,TGTGCCAGCAGGGGATCCGGCGCCGGACTAGCGGGGGTGGAGACCCAGTACTTC
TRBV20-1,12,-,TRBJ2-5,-,CSAGQYQETQYF,TGCAGTGCCGGACAGTACCAAGAGACCCAGTACTTC
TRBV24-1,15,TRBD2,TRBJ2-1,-,CATSDRSGGYNEQFF,TGTGCCACCAGTGATCGAAGCGGGGGATACAATGAGCAGTTCTTC
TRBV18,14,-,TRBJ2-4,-,CASSPLSVKNIQYF,TGTGCCAGCTCACCACTTTCTGTCAAAAACATTCAGTACTTC
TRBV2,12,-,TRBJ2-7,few,CASRVGVYEQYF,TGTGCCAGCAGGGTGGGGGTCTACGAGCAGTACTTC
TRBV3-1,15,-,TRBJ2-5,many,CASSQERLRVETQYF,TGTGCCAGCAGCCAAGAAAGGCTACGGGTTGAGACCCAGTACTTC
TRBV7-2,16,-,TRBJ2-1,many,CASSFLPAAAYNEQFF,TGTGCCAGCAGCTTTTTACCGGCTGCCGCCTACAATGAGCAGTTCTTC
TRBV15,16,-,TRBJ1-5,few,CATSREFGSSNQPQHF,TGTGCCACCAGCAGGGAGTTCGGTAGTAGCAATCAGCCCCAGCATTTT
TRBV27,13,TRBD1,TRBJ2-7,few,CASSWTGAYEQYF,TGTGCCAGCAGTTGGACAGGCGCCTACGAGCAGTACTTC
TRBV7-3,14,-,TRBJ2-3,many,CASSPTSATDTQYF,TGTGCCAGCAGCCCGACTAGTGCCACAGATACGCAGTATTTT
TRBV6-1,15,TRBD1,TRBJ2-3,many,CASSTGTGIPDTQYF,TGTGCCAGCAGCACCGGGACAGGGATCCCAGATACGCAGTATTTT
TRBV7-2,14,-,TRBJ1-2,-,CASSLDRRAPGYTF,TGTGCCAGCAGCTTAGATCGCAGGGCTCCTGGCTACACCTTC
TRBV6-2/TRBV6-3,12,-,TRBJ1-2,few,CAARDTIYGYTF,TGTGCCGCTCGGGACACGATCTATGGCTACACCTTC
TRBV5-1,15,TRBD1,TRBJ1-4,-,CASSLDGRGNEKLFF,TGCGCCAGCAGCTTGGATGGCAGGGGGAATGAAAAACTGTTTTTT
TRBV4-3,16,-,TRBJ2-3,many,CASSQGRARGGGTQYF,TGCGCCAGCAGCCAAGGAAGGGCCAGGGGTGGAGGTACGCAGTATTTT